The table lists the clone carrying this T cell receptor (beta chain) with many counts. This sample is drawn from a study of identical twins. CDR1 and CDR2 (germline): SQVTM, ANQGSEA. There are 15 residues in the CDR3. V was clipped by 4 bases and J by 0 bases, with 13 bases between them. A single record per CDR3 protein comes from TCRdb applying MiXCR to the 5' RACE reads. The sample lists fewer than 250,000 distinct CDR3 sequences; around 7.6% were seen once. This sample also belongs to another study, concerning yellow fever vaccine responses in identical twins.

Sequenced input: CD8+ T cells sorted from blood. The sequence came from a woman younger than 35 in good health. V is TRBV29-1 and J is TRBJ2-1; D could derive from TRBD1 or TRBD2 (6 bases each). The CDR3 is CSVGGAGSSYNEQFF. CDR3 coding DNA: TGCAGCGTTGGGGGGGCAGGGAGCTCCTACAATGAGCAGTTCTTC.